Listed below are T cell receptor beta chains from one sample, sequenced in a study of blood T cells in healthy people across ages. TCRdb used MiXCR to reprocess the 5' RACE reads, holding one entry per CDR3 protein. The sample carries hundreds of thousands of distinct CDR3 sequences, around 42% recorded once. The sequencing sample was made of blood. Source of these receptors: a man aged 55 to 70 in good health. CDR3s include the opening cysteine and the closing phenylalanine or tryptophan. Each record gives: CDR3 protein, CDR3 DNA, J gene, V gene, D gene, clone size. A D gene is named only where the DNA matches it firmly. Size is omitted from some rows. Given values are once, few, many or a class for expanded clones.

CASSQRVFGGYGYTF | TGCGCCAGCAGCCAGCGGGTCTTCGGCGGATATGGCTACACCTTC | TRBJ1-2 | TRBV4-3 | . | .
CASSQGWAVEGYTF | TGCGCCAGCAGCCAAGGGTGGGCGGTGGAGGGCTACACCTTC | TRBJ1-2 | TRBV4-3 | . | .
CASSQANVPPLHF | TGCGCCAGCAGCCAAGCGAACGTTCCACCCCTCCACTTT | TRBJ1-6 | TRBV4-3 | . | .
CSVVPGEWGSYEQYF | TGCAGTGTTGTCCCAGGAGAATGGGGCTCCTACGAGCAGTACTTC | TRBJ2-7 | TRBV20-1 | . | .
CSARGKGLIGHEQYF | TGCAGTGCTAGAGGAAAGGGACTGATTGGTCACGAGCAGTACTTC | TRBJ2-7 | TRBV20-1 | . | many
CASSESATGLTDTQYF | TGTGCCAGCAGTGAATCGGCGACAGGGCTAACAGATACGCAGTATTTT | TRBJ2-3 | TRBV2 | TRBD1 | once
CASSVTEGPYEQYF | TGTGCCAGCAGCGTAACCGAGGGGCCCTACGAGCAGTACTTC | TRBJ2-7 | TRBV9 | . | .
CASSPERVNYEQYF | TGTGCCAGCAGTCCCGAAAGAGTGAACTACGAGCAGTACTTC | TRBJ2-7 | TRBV28 | . | .
CASSQSHAVEQFF | TGCGCCAGCAGCCAAAGTCACGCGGTTGAGCAGTTCTTC | TRBJ2-1 | TRBV4-1 | . | .
CSGERLNTDTQYF | TGCAGTGGTGAGCGGTTAAACACAGATACGCAGTATTTT | TRBJ2-3 | TRBV20-1 | . | .
CSAIGTGRRSSYQETQYF | TGCAGTGCTATCGGGACAGGAAGAAGATCTTCGTACCAAGAGACCCAGTACTTC | TRBJ2-5 | TRBV20-1 | TRBD1 | .
CAGRGEGGASYNEQFF | TGTGCCGGCAGAGGCGAGGGCGGGGCCTCCTACAATGAGCAGTTCTTC | TRBJ2-1 | TRBV6-1 | . | .
CASRPTGIGYTF | TGTGCCAGCAGGCCGACAGGGATTGGCTACACCTTC | TRBJ1-2 | TRBV6-2/TRBV6-3 | TRBD1 | .
CASSQPLAGAEDTQYF | TGTGCCAGCTCCCAACCCCTAGCGGGGGCGGAAGATACGCAGTATTTT | TRBJ2-3 | TRBV18 | TRBD2 | .
CASSFQSRYEQYF | TGTGCCAGCAGTTTCCAGAGCCGGTACGAGCAGTACTTC | TRBJ2-7 | TRBV12-3/TRBV12-4 | . | few
CASSIRSTGTYEQYF | TGTGCCAGCAGTATCCGTTCGACAGGGACCTACGAGCAGTACTTC | TRBJ2-7 | TRBV27 | TRBD1 | few
CATSDPRGNGYTF | TGTGCCACCAGTGATCCCAGGGGGAATGGCTACACCTTC | TRBJ1-2 | TRBV24-1 | TRBD1 | .
CASSPGPNLHF | TGTGCCAGCAGCCCCGGTCCGAACCTCCACTTT | TRBJ1-6 | TRBV7-9 | . | few
CASSVQGDEQYF | TGTGCCAGCAGTGTCCAGGGGGACGAGCAGTACTTC | TRBJ2-7 | TRBV12-3/TRBV12-4 | TRBD1 | .
CASSTGTAYQETQYF | TGTGCCAGCAGTACCGGGACAGCGTACCAAGAGACCCAGTACTTC | TRBJ2-5 | TRBV7-9 | TRBD1 | .
CASSLSGGLHEQYF | TGTGCCAGCAGCTTATCAGGGGGCCTCCACGAGCAGTACTTC | TRBJ2-7 | TRBV13 | TRBD1 | few
CAIRGDPPIDEQYF | TGTGCCATCAGGGGGGACCCCCCAATCGATGAGCAGTACTTC | TRBJ2-7 | TRBV10-3 | . | once
CAGATEGNQPQHF | TGTGCCGGAGCCACGGAGGGCAATCAGCCCCAGCATTTT | TRBJ1-5 | TRBV6-5 | . | .
CASSDSGPRWETQYF | TGTGCCAGCAGTGATTCAGGGCCCCGATGGGAGACCCAGTACTTC | TRBJ2-5 | TRBV2 | . | .
CASSQDLGQGGEQYF | TGCGCCAGCAGCCAAGATCTCGGACAGGGAGGAGAGCAGTACTTC | TRBJ2-5 | TRBV4-1 | TRBD1 | few
CAITEGVNSPLHF | TGTGCCATCACTGAGGGGGTTAATTCACCCCTCCACTTT | TRBJ1-6 | TRBV10-3 | . | few
CASTPGRVTTEAFF | TGTGCCAGCACCCCGGGCAGGGTTACCACTGAAGCTTTCTTT | TRBJ1-1 | TRBV7-9 | . | few
CASSPVVGANSPLHF | TGTGCCAGCAGCCCCGTCGTTGGGGCAAATTCACCCCTCCACTTT | TRBJ1-6 | TRBV7-9 | . | few
CASRDWGVGANVLTF | TGTGCCAGCAGGGACTGGGGGGTCGGGGCCAACGTCCTGACTTTC | TRBJ2-6 | TRBV2 | . | .
CASSHPDGGLAKNIQYF | TGTGCCAGCAGCCACCCGGACGGAGGACTAGCCAAAAACATTCAGTACTTC | TRBJ2-4 | TRBV14 | . | .
CASSSSGGVNRGSYNEQFF | TGTGCCAGCAGTTCTAGCGGGGGGGTCAATCGGGGCTCCTACAATGAGCAGTTCTTC | TRBJ2-1 | TRBV6-5 | TRBD2 | .
CSALAGPYNEQYF | TGCAGTGCTTTAGCGGGTCCCTACAATGAGCAGTACTTC | TRBJ2-7 | TRBV20-1 | TRBD2 | .
CASGRRAGELFF | TGTGCCAGCGGACGGCGGGCCGGGGAGCTGTTTTTT | TRBJ2-2 | TRBV5-5 | . | once
CSVAEGLGDTQYF | TGCAGCGTTGCGGAGGGACTCGGAGATACGCAGTATTTT | TRBJ2-3 | TRBV29-1 | . | few
CASSRDRGEETQYF | TGTGCCAGCAGCCGGGACAGGGGTGAAGAGACCCAGTACTTC | TRBJ2-5 | TRBV5-5 | TRBD1 | few
CASRKQGRQPQHF | TGTGCCAGCAGGAAACAGGGTCGTCAGCCCCAGCATTTT | TRBJ1-5 | TRBV6-2/TRBV6-3 | . | .
CAWTLLGPYGYTF | TGTGCCTGGACCCTATTGGGACCGTATGGCTACACCTTC | TRBJ1-2 | TRBV30 | . | .
CASSLGFLGQASSYEQYF | TGCGCCAGCAGCTTGGGCTTTTTGGGACAGGCGAGCTCCTACGAGCAGTACTTC | TRBJ2-7 | TRBV5-1 | TRBD1 | few
CASGLAGKASYEQYF | TGTGCTAGTGGTTTGGCAGGTAAAGCATCCTACGAGCAGTACTTC | TRBJ2-7 | TRBV12-5 | . | .
CSARDLGQGLNSPLHF | TGCAGTGCTAGAGATCTTGGACAGGGACTTAATTCACCCCTCCACTTT | TRBJ1-6 | TRBV20-1 | TRBD1 | .
CASSLVQGAGTF | TGTGCCAGCAGCTTAGTACAGGGGGCGGGCACCTTC | TRBJ1-2 | TRBV7-2 | TRBD1 | .
CASSQGAGRYTF | TGTGCCAGCAGTCAAGGGGCAGGGCGATACACCTTC | TRBJ1-2 | TRBV12-3/TRBV12-4 | . | .
CASSLQGLAGNDIQYF | TGCGCCAGCAGCCTCCAGGGGCTAGCGGGAAACGACATTCAGTACTTC | TRBJ2-4 | TRBV5-1 | TRBD2 | .
CASSHRALYEKLFF | TGCGCCAGCAGCCACCGGGCGTTGTATGAAAAACTGTTTTTT | TRBJ1-4 | TRBV23-1 | . | .
CASSLTLDRAGGRRSYEQYF | TGTGCCAGCAGCTTAACTTTGGATCGGGCTGGGGGGCGGAGGTCCTACGAGCAGTACTTC | TRBJ2-7 | TRBV7-2 | . | .
CASSLKTGVYEQYF | TGCGCCAGCAGCCTCAAGACGGGGGTATACGAGCAGTACTTC | TRBJ2-7 | TRBV4-3 | . | few
CSARDRYRGGYDYNEQFF | TGCAGTGCTAGAGATCGGTATCGCGGGGGGTACGACTACAATGAGCAGTTCTTC | TRBJ2-1 | TRBV20-1 | TRBD2 | .